The 10 T cell receptor beta chains presented below share a single source sample, sequenced in a study of identical twins. TCRdb used MiXCR to reprocess the 5' RACE reads, holding one entry per CDR3 protein. In the table there are 300,000 to 400,000 distinct CDR3 sequences, over 9% of which are singletons. This sample also appeared in a second study, on yellow fever vaccine responses in identical twins.

Sequenced input: CD8+ T cells sorted from blood. The receptors stem from a woman aged 18-29 years in good health.

The sample holds many counts of this clonotype. The chain carries TRBV5-5 and TRBJ2-2; D perhaps matches TRBD2 (5 bases). CDR3 size: 16 residues. Between the trimmed V and J ends, which lost 2 bases and 6 bases, there was a span of 17 bases. The germline V gene has CDR1 SGHKS and CDR2 YYEKEE (reference sequence). CDR3 DNA sequence: TGTGCCAGCAGCTTACTCCTTTTCGGGGTGGCCGGGGAGCTGTTTTTT. This gives the protein CASSLLLFGVAGELFF.

The genes are TRBV20-1 and TRBJ2-4; TRBD1 aligns across 7 bases. The V segment lost 0 bases and the J segment 3 bases; nucleotides outside the gene matches: 11. Per germline, CDR1 DFQATT and CDR2 SNEGSKA (reference sequence). This CDR3 spans 17 amino acids. The CDR3 bases are TGCAGTGCTAGAGACCGAGGACAGGCGAATATCAAAAACATTCAGTACTTC. Amino acid sequence: CSARDRGQANIKNIQYF.

This clonotype was seen many times. The chain recombines TRBV16 with TRBJ2-1; 8 bases match TRBD2. This CDR3 is 16 amino acids long. Germline lookup yields CDR1 KGHSY and CDR2 FQNENV. V lost 0 bases to trimming and J lost 8 bases; unmatched junction nucleotides: 9. The DNA for the CDR3 is TGTGCCAGCAGCCAATCTGTGGCGGGAGGAGGCGATGAGCAGTTCTTC. Protein sequence: CASSQSVAGGGDEQFF.

The chain combines TRBV12-3 or TRBV12-4 with TRBJ2-5; the D gene could be TRBD1 or TRBD2 (5 bases each). The CDR3 has 18 amino acids. Deletions cut 2 bases from V and 4 bases from J, with 23 bases between. The CDR3 loop is CASSLSRDRVGIRETQYF. For the CDR3, the DNA is TGTGCCAGCAGTTTATCCCGGGACCGTGTCGGGATAAGAGAGACCCAGTACTTC.

This clonotype was counted many times. V and J are TRBV5-1 and TRBJ1-1, with a weak D call TRBD1 (5 bases). The CDR3 loop spans 12 amino acids. V lost 4 bases and J 7 bases, leaving 11 bases between the germline ends. Germline CDR1 and CDR2: SGHRS and YFSETQ. CDR3 in DNA: TGCGCCAGCAGCGGAACCGGGGGTGAAGCTTTCTTT. The encoded protein is CASSGTGGEAFF. Full variable domain (remainder filled in from reference TRBV5-1 and TRBJ1-1): KAGVTQTPRYLIKTRGQQVTLSCSPISGHRSVSWYQQTPGQGLQFLFEYFSETQRNKGNFPGRFSGRQFSNSRSEMNVSTLELGDSALYLCASSGTGGEAFFGQGTRLTVV.

The chain combines TRBV7-6 with TRBJ2-7; perhaps TRBD2 as D (6 bases). V shed 2 bases and J shed 7 bases, with 9 bases lying between them. Germline CDR1 and CDR2: SGHVS and FNYEAQ. The length of the CDR3 is 12 residues. CDR3 sequence: CASSLLRGEQYF. CDR3 sequence (DNA): TGTGCCAGCAGCTTACTCCGGGGGGAGCAGTACTTC.

This clonotype was counted many times. The rearrangement joins TRBV5-1 to TRBJ2-3, with a possible D match to TRBD1 (6 bases). V lost 2 bases and J lost 7, with 17 bases in between. The CDR3 loop spans 15 amino acids. Germline V gene data show CDR1 as SGHRS and CDR2 as YFSETQ. The CDR3 DNA reads TGCGCCAGCAGCTTAAAACAGGGTGGGTGGTATACGCAGTATTTT. Encoded protein: CASSLKQGGWYTQYF.

Of note for this clonotype: One end of the junction varies from germline; a read error may be responsible. The J gene is TRBJ2-2, the V gene TRBV6-5; D may be TRBD1 (6 bases). The germline V gene has CDR1 MNHEY and CDR2 SVGAGI. The CDR3 loop spans 17 amino acids. This CDR3 reads CVSSYSRYRDNTGELFF. The CDR3 DNA reads TGTGTCAGCAGTTACTCGAGGTACAGGGATAACACCGGGGAGCTGTTTTTT.

The V and J genes are TRBV7-9 and TRBJ1-1, with D perhaps TRBD1 (5 bases). The CDR3 is made up of 16 amino acids. Per the germline V gene, CDR1 is SEHNR and CDR2 is FQNEAQ (reference sequence). Trimming cost V 4 bases and J 1 base, with 16 bases left between them. The DNA for the CDR3 is TGTGCCAGCAGCTCCGCTGGAGGGACGGAGAACACTGAAGCTTTCTTT. The encoded protein is CASSSAGGTENTEAFF.

The J gene is TRBJ2-2, the V gene TRBV5-1; TRBD1 aligns across 9 bases. The V gene's germline CDR1 is SGHRS and CDR2 YFSETQ. With 0 bases clipped from V and 2 bases from J, the junction kept 2 bases outside the gene matches. There are 16 residues in the CDR3. CDR3 region: CASSLDRGRNTGELFF. The CDR3 DNA follows: TGCGCCAGCAGCTTGGACAGGGGGCGTAACACCGGGGAGCTGTTTTTT. Full variable domain (missing parts from reference TRBV5-1 and TRBJ2-2): KAGVTQTPRYLIKTRGQQVTLSCSPISGHRSVSWYQQTPGQGLQFLFEYFSETQRNKGNFPGRFSGRQFSNSRSEMNVSTLELGDSALYLCASSLDRGRNTGELFFGEGSRLTVL.